These 24 T cell receptor beta chains came from one sample sequenced in a study of shared clonotypes between healthy human individuals. This table comes from immunoSEQ multiplex PCR, and its TCRdb copy is limited to in-frame clones, with some not included. The repertoire holds 550,000 to 850,000 clones, with approximately 72% as singletons. Sequencing input: memory CD4+ T cells sorted from blood. The subset here: CD45RA-negative fraction. These receptor sequences come from a woman aged 30 to 39 in good health.

V is TRBV7-9 and J is TRBJ2-2, with D perhaps TRBD1 or TRBD2 (5 bases each). Trimming took off 5 bases at V and 5 bases at J, with 21 bases between the two ends. The CDR3 is made up of 17 amino acids. Germline-derived CDR1 and CDR2 are SEHNR and FQNEAQ (reference sequence). This CDR3 is CASSPGRGTENTGELFF. In nucleotides, the CDR3 is TGTGCCAGCAGCCCTGGTCGGGGCACGGAAAATACCGGGGAGCTGTTTTTT.

The chain couples TRBV10-3 to TRBJ1-5, with 7 bases identical to TRBD1. V was pared by 6 bases and J by 6 bases, with 8 bases of the junction left unmatched. The germline V gene encodes CDR1 ENHRY and CDR2 SYGVKD. The CDR3 has 14 amino acids. The CDR3 nucleotides are TGTGCCATCAGAAACGAGGGGGCGGGTCAGCCCCAGCATTTT. This sequence encodes CAIRNEGAGQPQHF.

This chain links TRBV25-1 with TRBJ2-3, with a tentative D call TRBD1 (5 bases). This CDR3 has 16 residues. The V end was cut by 1 base, the J end by 2 bases, with 13 bases between. Germline CDR1 is MGHDK and CDR2 is SYGVNS. In DNA form, the CDR3 reads TGTGCCAGCAGTGAATCTAATAACAGGTTCACAGATACGCAGTATTTT. It specifies CASSESNNRFTDTQYF.

J is TRBJ1-2 and V is TRBV15; the D is unclear. V lost 5 bases to trimming and J lost 8 bases, with 21 bases between them. Germline V lookup: CDR1 LNHNV, CDR2 YYDKDF (reference sequence). The length of the CDR3 is 15 residues. The CDR3 is CATSAGTRRSEGYTF. The CDR3 DNA follows: TGTGCCACCAGCGCAGGCACTCGTCGAAGTGAAGGCTACACCTTC.

The V and J genes are TRBV11-3 and TRBJ1-2; D is unclear. This CDR3 is built from 14 residues. CDR1 and CDR2 from the germline V gene are SGHNT and YENEEA. V lost 2 bases to trimming and J lost 4 bases, with 11 bases between them. CDR3 amino acids: CASSLSKGPYGYTF. As DNA, the CDR3 is TGTGCCAGCAGCTTAAGTAAGGGCCCCTATGGCTACACCTTC.

This rearrangement joins TRBV6-6 to TRBJ2-7; D may correspond to TRBD1 or TRBD2 (5 bases each). Deletions cut 0 bases from V and 0 bases from J, with 6 bases between. From germline, CDR1 is MNHNY and CDR2 SVGAGI (reference sequence). This CDR3 comprises 14 residues. In DNA form, the CDR3 reads TGTGCCAGCAGTTACTCGGGACCCTCCTACGAGCAGTACTTC. Translating gives CASSYSGPSYEQYF.

The CDR3 coding sequence is TGTGCCAGCACTCCCGGGTCCTGGGAGTTGGGAGACTATGGCTACACCTTC. Encoded protein: CASTPGSWELGDYGYTF. J is TRBJ1-2 and V is TRBV28; no clear D gene. V lost 7 bases to trimming and J lost 3 bases, with 24 bases between them. CDR3 size: 17 residues. Germline V gene sequence: CDR1 MDHEN, CDR2 SYDVKM.

Of note for this clone: Other DNA sequences of this sample code for an identical CDR3. This chain uses TRBV27 with TRBJ2-7; no clear D gene. Germline V gene lookup returns CDR1 MNHEY and CDR2 SMNVEV (reference sequence). The CDR3 extends over 14 amino acids. V lost 0 bases, J lost 0 bases, and 6 bases lay in between. The CDR3 region has the DNA TGTGCCAGCAGTTTATCGATTCTCTCCTACGAGCAGTACTTC. This sequence encodes CASSLSILSYEQYF.

The rearrangement joins TRBV28 to TRBJ2-2; 11 bases map to TRBD2. The CDR3 consists of 17 residues. After removal of 3 bases from V and 2 bases from J, the junction contained 5 bases not matched to a gene. Germline CDR1 and CDR2: MDHEN and SYDVKM. CDR3 nucleotide sequence: TGTGCCAGCAGTTTTAGCGGGAGGGATTTCAACACCGGGGAGCTGTTTTTT. Translating gives CASSFSGRDFNTGELFF.

The V and J genes are TRBV27 and TRBJ1-5; D may be TRBD1 (5 bases). This CDR3 has 16 residues. V was trimmed by 5 bases and J by 5 bases, leaving 19 bases between them. Germline V gene data show CDR1 as MNHEY and CDR2 as SMNVEV (reference sequence). As DNA, the CDR3 is TGTGCCAGCAGTCCGTACGGGCGGGGACCCTATCAGCCCCAGCATTTT. This sequence encodes CASSPYGRGPYQPQHF.

The chain combines TRBV13 with TRBJ2-1; D is possibly TRBD2 (6 bases). This CDR3 has 13 residues. V lost 3 bases to trimming and J lost 9 bases, with 12 bases between them. Germline V gene data show CDR1 as PRHDT and CDR2 as FYEKMQ (reference sequence). DNA for the CDR3: TGTGCCAGCAGCTTTCTGTCAGCGGGTGAGCAGTTCTTC. Its translation: CASSFLSAGEQFF.

This rearrangement joins TRBV18 to TRBJ2-4, with 7 positions matching TRBD1. Germline V gene sequence: CDR1 KGHSH, CDR2 LQKENI. This CDR3 comprises 14 residues. The trim removed 0 bases at V and 6 bases at J, leaving 2 bases unmatched. The chain's CDR3 is CASSPPGQRNIQYF. In DNA, the CDR3 is TGTGCCAGCTCACCACCGGGACAGAGAAACATTCAGTACTTC.

This clone was recorded only once. This rearrangement joins TRBV20-1 to TRBJ2-3, with D unresolved. The CDR3 sequence is 11 residues long. V shed 3 bases and J shed 4 bases, with 5 bases lying between them. Germline values: CDR1 DFQATT, CDR2 SNEGSKA (reference sequence). CDR3 sequence (DNA): TGCAGTGCTAGTTGGCCAGATACGCAGTATTTT. Translation: CSASWPDTQYF.

This chain joins TRBV11-2 and TRBJ2-5, with 8 bases aligning to TRBD1. This CDR3 contains 13 residues. The J segment lost 3 bases and the V segment lost 6 bases, leaving 3 bases of the junction unmatched. Germline CDR1 and CDR2: SGHAT and FQNNGV. For the CDR3, the DNA is TGTGCCAGCAGGTGGGGACAGGAAGAGACCCAGTACTTC. This encodes CASRWGQEETQYF.

The chain couples TRBV6-5 to TRBJ2-3; 7 bases fit TRBD2. Per germline, CDR1 MNHEY and CDR2 SVGAGI. The junction had 6 bases not matched to a gene; V was cut back by 10 bases and J by 2 bases. The CDR3 totals 13 residues. Written as DNA, the CDR3 is TGTGCCACCCTTAGCGGGTACACAGATACGCAGTATTTT. Translation: CATLSGYTDTQYF.

The J gene is TRBJ1-2, the V gene TRBV18; D possibly corresponds to TRBD1 (5 bases). V lost 2 bases, J lost 3 bases, and 10 bases lay in between. Germline V lookup: CDR1 KGHSH, CDR2 LQKENI. CDR3 length: 14 residues. CDR3 DNA sequence: TGTGCCAGCTCACCAGGGGGGATGGACTATGGCTACACCTTC. This codes for CASSPGGMDYGYTF.

V is TRBV28 and J is TRBJ1-2; the match to TRBD1 covers 10 bases. Germline V gene sequence: CDR1 MDHEN, CDR2 SYDVKM. CDR3 length equals 15 residues. V gave up 4 bases and J gave up 3 bases; unmatched junction bases: 5. The CDR3 reads CASSSPGTGDYGYTF. DNA for the CDR3: TGTGCCAGCAGTTCACCGGGGACAGGGGACTATGGCTACACCTTC.

The CDR3 coding sequence is TGTGCCAGCAGACCGCATCGACTAGCGGGAGGGCCTTTGGGCTCCTACGAGCAGTACTTC. It codes for CASRPHRLAGGPLGSYEQYF. The chain joins TRBV28 to TRBJ2-7; 14 bases are a match to TRBD2. CDR3 length equals 20 residues. CDR1 is MDHEN and CDR2 is SYDVKM in the germline V gene. With V trimmed by 6 bases and J by 0 bases, 16 bases remained unmatched. Full variable domain (outside the CDR3, taken from reference TRBV28 and TRBJ2-7): DVKVTQSSRYLVKRTGEKVFLECVQDMDHENMFWYRQDPGLGLRLIYFSYDVKMKEKGDIPEGYSVSREKKERFSLILESASTNQTSMYLCASRPHRLAGGPLGSYEQYFGPGTRLTVT.

The rearrangement uses TRBV5-4 and TRBJ2-1, with D tentatively TRBD1 or TRBD2 (7 bases each). V lost 4 bases and J lost 7, with 12 bases in between. The CDR3 length is 13 residues. Germline assignment: CDR1 SGHNT and CDR2 YYREEE (reference sequence). DNA of the CDR3: TGTGCCAGCAGCACCCAGGGGGGGAATGAGCAGTTCTTC. This gives the protein CASSTQGGNEQFF.

The chain couples TRBV28 to TRBJ1-2; a weak D match, TRBD1 (5 bases). Per the germline V gene, CDR1 is MDHEN and CDR2 is SYDVKM. This CDR3 contains 13 residues. The V and J ends lost 2 bases and 3 bases respectively, with 7 bases between them. CDR3 nucleotide sequence: TGTGCCAGCAGTTTAACCAGGGACTATGGCTACACCTTC. It encodes CASSLTRDYGYTF.

The chain has TRBV6-1 and TRBJ2-3; D is ambiguous. Between the trimmed V and J ends, which lost 4 bases and 2 bases, there was a span of 4 bases. CDR3 length: 12 amino acids. In germline, CDR1 is MNHNS, CDR2 SASEGT. The CDR3 DNA sequence: TGTGCCAGCAGTGTTCTCACAGATACGCAGTATTTT. Protein sequence: CASSVLTDTQYF.

Notes on this clone: The sample has other DNA sequences that encode this CDR3 too. The V call is TRBV18, the J call TRBJ1-5, with D unclear. Per the germline V gene, CDR1 is KGHSH and CDR2 is LQKENI. With 3 bases removed from V and 0 bases from J, the gap between germline ends came to 3 bases. The CDR3 loop spans 13 amino acids. This CDR3 reads CASSPYSNQPQHF. The DNA of the CDR3 is TGTGCCAGCTCACCGTATAGCAATCAGCCCCAGCATTTT.

The gene calls are TRBV5-4 and TRBJ1-2; 8 bases are shared with TRBD1. CDR3 length: 18 residues. Germline V gene lookup returns CDR1 SGHNT and CDR2 YYREEE (reference sequence). Losses at the gene ends were 4 bases for V and 4 bases for J; bases not matched to a gene: 18. CDR3: CASSLAARGLLVGYGYTF. The CDR3 DNA is TGTGCCAGCAGCCTGGCAGCCAGGGGGCTCCTAGTGGGCTATGGCTACACCTTC.

This sequence joins TRBV5-6 and TRBJ2-5, with unresolved D. Germline V lookup: CDR1 SGHDT, CDR2 YYEEEE. This CDR3 comprises 14 residues. V was trimmed by 1 base and J by 5 bases, leaving 12 bases between them. The CDR3: CASSLKVVVETQYF. CDR3 DNA sequence: TGTGCCAGCAGCTTGAAAGTGGTCGTGGAGACCCAGTACTTC.